The text below deals with one T cell receptor beta chain. As yet, its antigen is unknown. Construction of TCR beta libraries relied on iRepertoire HTBI primers and on Arm-PCR targeting CDR3 regions. MiXCR, applied by TCRdb to the multiplex PCR reads, yields one record per CDR3 protein. The repertoire holds 600,000 to 850,000 distinct CDR3 sequences, around 30% seen once, with under 50% in the top ten. The sample's time point: persistent/refractory GD, antithyroid drugs over 5 years with positive TRAb. There was RNA extracted from PBMCs, and the TCR library was made from it. The CDR3 is 13 residues long. The ends lost 5 bases at V and 5 bases at J; junction bases unmatched: 3. Germline V CDR1 and CDR2: LNHNV, YYDKDF (reference sequence). The data were obtained in a study of regulatory T cells in long-lasting Graves disease. The overall study: It was over 5 years of antithyroid drugs, with positive TSH receptor antibodies, that meant persistent Graves' disease. Whole-study findings and limits: Less diverse TCR repertoires were seen in persistent Graves' patients than in newly diagnosed ones. Thyroid tissue was not sampled; only peripheral blood was.

The source of this sequence is a female donor with Graves disease. The chain joins TRBV15 to TRBJ2-5, with 9 bases identical to TRBD2. Specimen: peripheral blood mononuclear cells (PBMCs), collected when the disease was refractory, from a patient treated with antithyroid drugs. The CDR3 sequence is CATSLAGSETQYF. The CDR3 DNA reads TGTGCCACCAGCCTAGCGGGATCTGAGACCCAGTACTTC. The whole variable domain, filled in from reference TRBV15 and TRBJ2-5, reads DAMVIQNPRYQVTQFGKPVTLSCSQTLNHNVMYWYQQKSSQAPKLLFHYYDKDFNNEADTPDNFQSRRPNTSFCFLDIRSPGLGDTAMYLCATSLAGSETQYFGPGTRLLVL.